This T cell receptor (beta chain) was sequenced in a study of T cell responses to AZD1222 COVID-19 vaccine. Overall study findings and caveats: Females made up more of the donors, who were largely white British, and clonal diversity may have come out too low.

For this clone: Its target is not known.

TCRdb keeps only in-frame clones here, not all; method: immunoSEQ multiplex PCR. Of 120,000 to 150,000 clones listed, 88% are singletons. V lost 3 bases and J 0 bases, leaving 12 bases between the germline ends. CDR3 size: 15 residues. Per the germline V gene, CDR1 is SGHRS and CDR2 is YFSETQ. The sequence was obtained from an adult who received the MenACWY meningococcal vaccine as a control. Sample: peripheral blood, taken 28 days after the second dose of the MenACWY control vaccine. V is TRBV5-1 and J is TRBJ1-1; possibly TRBD1 for D (5 bases). DNA of the CDR3: TGCGCCAGCAGCTGGACGGGACTGCTGAACACTGAAGCTTTCTTT. It is translated as CASSWTGLLNTEAFF.